These 8 T cell receptor beta chains share one sample of origin, sequenced in a study of cytomegalovirus exposure and HLA in healthy donors. A multiplex PCR was run with 60 Vbeta primers and 13 Jbeta primers. This table comes from immunoSEQ multiplex PCR, and its TCRdb copy is limited to in-frame clones, with some not included. The table records 170,000 or so clones, just over 75% of them present only once. The sample comprised PBMCs. The source of these receptors is a woman aged 30 to 39 in good health and CMV-seropositive.

The chain carries TRBV28 and TRBJ2-6; D possibly corresponds to TRBD2 (6 bases). V was cut by 4 bases and J by 0 bases, with 19 bases left in between. The CDR3 has 19 amino acids. Germline-derived CDR1 and CDR2 are MDHEN and SYDVKM. The CDR3 DNA reads as TGTGCCAGCAGTTATGGGGGAGGCAAAGGGAACTCTGGGGCCAACGTCCTGACTTTC. Translated: CASSYGGGKGNSGANVLTF.

This sequence joins TRBV5-4 and TRBJ1-1; perhaps TRBD1 as D (6 bases). V dropped 4 bases and J dropped 1 base, with 14 bases sitting between them. CDR1 and CDR2 from the germline V gene are SGHNT and YYREEE (reference sequence). There are 15 residues in the CDR3. CDR3: CASSSRGGANTEAFF. The CDR3 DNA follows: TGTGCCAGCAGCAGCCGGGGGGGCGCGAACACTGAAGCTTTCTTT.

This chain connects TRBV11-3 to TRBJ2-7; D possibly corresponds to TRBD1 (5 bases). Germline CDR1 SGHNT, CDR2 YENEEA. V dropped 0 bases and J dropped 0 bases, with 9 bases sitting between them. This CDR3 has 15 residues. CDR3 nucleotide sequence: TGTGCCAGCAGCTTAGAGGCGGACAACTCCTACGAGCAGTACTTC. Translation: CASSLEADNSYEQYF.

The chain links TRBV5-1 to TRBJ1-2; D remains ambiguous. The V and J ends lost 0 bases and 7 bases respectively, with 10 bases between them. Germline values: CDR1 SGHRS, CDR2 YFSETQ. The CDR3 has 13 residues. CDR3 residues: CASSLGGIGGYTF. CDR3 DNA sequence: TGCGCCAGCAGCTTGGGAGGGATCGGTGGCTACACCTTC.

The rearrangement links TRBV6-1 to TRBJ2-1; no reliable D call. The germline gives CDR1 MNHNS, CDR2 SASEGT. This CDR3 has 12 amino acids. Between the trimmed V and J ends, which lost 2 bases and 8 bases, there was a span of 7 bases. The CDR3 protein is CASSESVYEQFF. In DNA form, the CDR3 reads TGTGCCAGCAGTGAATCTGTATATGAGCAGTTCTTC.

A few counts support this clone. The rearrangement links TRBV5-5 to TRBJ1-5, with a tentative D call TRBD1 (6 bases). V gave up 1 base and J gave up 2 bases, with 7 bases separating them. Germline V gene data show CDR1 as SGHKS and CDR2 as YYEKEE (reference sequence). CDR3 size: 14 residues. The DNA of the CDR3 is TGTGCCAGCAGCTTGTCAGGGGGCAATCAGCCCCAGCATTTT. Translated: CASSLSGGNQPQHF.

This clone was seen a handful of times. The CDR3 DNA sequence: TGTGCCAGTAGTATCCGTGTTACCGGGACAGGGCTCTACGAGCAGTACTTC. This gives the protein CASSIRVTGTGLYEQYF. The rearrangement joins TRBV19 to TRBJ2-7; TRBD1 matches at 9 bases. Unmatched junction bases numbered 12, after V lost 3 bases and J lost 3 bases. In germline, CDR1 is LNHDA, CDR2 SQIVND (reference sequence). The CDR3 contains 17 residues.

This clone showed up just a few times. In the same sample, other DNA sequences code for this CDR3. The chain is built from TRBV30 and TRBJ2-7; D is possibly TRBD2 (5 bases). CDR1 is GTSNPN and CDR2 is SVGIG in the germline V gene (reference sequence). CDR3 length: 13 residues. Trimming cost V 0 bases and J 2 bases, with 8 bases left between them. The CDR3 DNA sequence: TGTGCCTGGAGTGTGAGCGGCCCCTACGAGCAGTACTTC. Translated, it gives CAWSVSGPYEQYF.